This entry is about one T cell receptor beta chain. Its antigen is currently unknown. TCRdb's table, derived via immunoSEQ multiplex PCR, lists solely in-frame clones and lacks some. The repertoire holds some 130,000 clones, with approximately 83% as singletons. CDR1 and CDR2 (germline): SGHRS, YFSETQ. V dropped 6 bases and J dropped 4 bases, with 13 bases sitting between them. The CDR3 extends over 13 amino acids. This sample stems from a study of T cell responses to AZD1222 COVID-19 vaccine. General study findings and limits: The sample set comprised mostly white British donors with more females, and clonal diversity was possibly underestimated. Of spike-specific TCRs, nearly half reportedly target regions left unmutated in variants. At baseline, seropositivity was found in only six or seven AZD1222 recipients.

This TCR came from an adult in good health. The chain is built from TRBV5-1 and TRBJ1-2, with D uncertain. The sequences come from peripheral blood, collected on day 0 of AZD1222 vaccination. The DNA of the CDR3 is TGCGCCAGCACCGGGGAACCGCTCTATGGCTACACCTTC. It encodes CASTGEPLYGYTF.